These 21 T cell receptor beta chains came from one sample sequenced in a study of blood T cell repertoires in COVID-19. The method was immunoSEQ multiplex PCR; TCRdb's version includes in-frame clones alone and lacks a portion of them. The top ten hold 3.5% to 4.5% of the sample, which has 50,000 to 55,000 clones, just under 90% seen once. What was sequenced was peripheral blood. These receptors were obtained from a middle-aged man with acute or convalescent COVID-19.

The CDR3 region has the DNA TGTGCCAGCAGCCCCCTACAGCCCCTATGGGGCTACACCTTC. Translated: CASSPLQPLWGYTF. J is TRBJ1-2 and V is TRBV7-8; the D is unclear. The CDR3 loop spans 14 amino acids. Germline CDR1 and CDR2: SGHVS and FQNEAQ. V dropped 5 bases and J dropped 8 bases, with 18 bases sitting between them.

The V call is TRBV27, the J call TRBJ2-3; D gene ambiguous. The V end was cut by 3 bases, the J end by 1 base, with 11 bases between. Germline V gene lookup returns CDR1 MNHEY and CDR2 SMNVEV (reference sequence). This CDR3 comprises 15 residues. CDR3 nucleotide sequence: TGTGCCAGCAGTTTTTTCTCCCCTGGCACAGATACGCAGTATTTT. It codes for CASSFFSPGTDTQYF.

This clone was seen only once. The rearrangement uses TRBV7-8 and TRBJ1-5; the D is unclear. Germline V lookup: CDR1 SGHVS, CDR2 FQNEAQ. V was shortened by 1 base and J by 1 base, with 11 bases between the two germline ends. The length of the CDR3 is 16 residues. This CDR3 is CASSLGQALSNQPQHF. The CDR3 bases are TGTGCCAGCAGCTTAGGGCAGGCCTTGAGCAATCAGCCCCAGCATTTT.

The CDR3 DNA is TGTGCCAGCAGCTTAATCGCAGGGTCCTACGAGCAGTACTTC. Protein sequence: CASSLIAGSYEQYF. The chain has TRBV7-3 and TRBJ2-7, with a weak D call TRBD1 (5 bases). The CDR3 extends over 14 amino acids. V was trimmed by 1 base and J by 1 base, leaving 8 bases between them. Germline CDR1 is SGHTA and CDR2 is FQGTGA.

The chain carries TRBV19 and TRBJ1-5; D gene unclear. The CDR3 sequence is 13 residues long. CDR1 and CDR2 from the germline V gene are LNHDA and SQIVND (reference sequence). V lost 2 bases and J lost 6, with 8 bases in between. The DNA for the CDR3 is TGTGCCAGTAGTATACAGGCCGCTCAGCCCCAGCATTTT. Translation: CASSIQAAQPQHF.

The J gene is TRBJ2-3, the V gene TRBV30, with 8 bases lining up with TRBD2. CDR1 GTSNPN and CDR2 SVGIG come from the germline V gene (reference sequence). The CDR3 covers 12 residues. V lost 6 bases to trimming and J lost 5 bases; unmatched junction nucleotides: 4. CDR3 residues: CACEREIDTQYF. Here the CDR3 DNA reads TGTGCCTGCGAGCGGGAGATAGATACGCAGTATTTT. Complete variable domain (other parts from reference TRBV30 and TRBJ2-3): SQTIHQWPATLVQPVGSPLSLECTVEGTSNPNLYWYRQAAGRGLQLLFYSVGIGQISSEVPQNLSASRPQDRQFILSSKKLLLSDSGFYLCACEREIDTQYFGPGTRLTVL.

The rearrangement uses TRBV9 and TRBJ2-3; 9 bases line up with TRBD1. The CDR3 spans 15 residues. Germline loops: CDR1 SGDLS, CDR2 YYNGEE. With V trimmed by 0 bases and J by 6 bases, 5 bases remained unmatched. This chain's CDR3 is CASSVGGTGSDTQYF. CDR3 DNA sequence: TGTGCCAGCAGCGTAGGGGGGACAGGGAGTGATACGCAGTATTTT.

The sample holds a few counts of this clone. The rearrangement links TRBV2 to TRBJ1-2; possible D gene TRBD1, 5 bases. Trimming removed 4 bases at V and 3 bases at J, with 12 bases between. The CDR3 contains 14 residues. Germline-derived CDR1 and CDR2 are SNHLY and FYNNEI. The CDR3 loop is CASSVRGADYGYTF. CDR3 in DNA: TGTGCCAGCAGTGTGCGGGGCGCGGACTATGGCTACACCTTC.

The genes are TRBV4-2 and TRBJ2-5, with TRBD2 as a possible D gene (6 bases). This CDR3 has 14 residues. The ends were cut back, 6 bases at V and 1 base at J, with 12 bases in the middle. Germline CDR1 LGHNA, CDR2 YNFKEQ. The CDR3 DNA sequence: TGTGCCAGCAGGTCGGGCGGGATCCAAGAGACCCAGTACTTC. Protein: CASRSGGIQETQYF.

The genes are TRBV11-3 and TRBJ2-1; 12 bases line up with TRBD2. The germline V gene encodes CDR1 SGHNT and CDR2 YENEEA. With V trimmed by 2 bases and J by 12 bases, 5 bases remained unmatched. The length of the CDR3 is 14 residues. CDR3 bases: TGTGCCAGCAGCTTAACGGGACTAGCGGGTCGGCAGTTCTTC. Translating it yields CASSLTGLAGRQFF.

This chain's CDR3 is CASRPYMNTEAFF. Here the CDR3 DNA reads TGTGCCAGCAGGCCTTACATGAACACTGAAGCTTTCTTT. The rearrangement uses TRBV6-6 and TRBJ1-1, with no clear D. The V end lost 6 bases, the J end lost 0 bases, and 8 bases lay between the germline ends. The CDR3 is 13 amino acids. From germline, CDR1 is MNHNY and CDR2 SVGAGI (reference sequence).

V usage is TRBV14 and J usage is TRBJ1-2, with 8 bases lining up with TRBD1. Trimming removed 1 base from V and 6 bases from J; junction bases left unmatched: 10. Looked up from germline, CDR1 is SGHDN and CDR2 is FVKESK. CDR3 length: 16 amino acids. The CDR3 DNA follows: TGTGCCAGCAGCCAAGGGTACAGGGGGAGGGCTAATGGCTACACCTTC. Residues: CASSQGYRGRANGYTF.

The chain carries TRBV5-4 and TRBJ2-1, with a possible D match to TRBD2 (5 bases). CDR1 and CDR2 (germline): SGHNT, YYREEE (reference sequence). The V gene lost 4 bases and the J gene lost 5 bases, with 16 bases spanning the gap. The CDR3 has 15 amino acids. CDR3 residues: CASSVDYQPDNEQFF. The DNA for the CDR3 is TGTGCCAGCAGCGTCGACTACCAGCCTGACAATGAGCAGTTCTTC.

This chain connects TRBV24-1 to TRBJ2-7; TRBD1 aligns across 7 bases. The V and J ends lost 2 bases and 3 bases, in that order; junction bases with no gene match: 12. Germline CDR1 KGHDR, CDR2 SFDVKD. The CDR3 runs to 17 residues. The DNA for the CDR3 is TGTGCCACCAGTGATTCAAGAGGGGGCACGTCTCTCTACGAGCAGTACTTC. Translated: CATSDSRGGTSLYEQYF.

The chain has TRBV6-2 or TRBV6-3 and TRBJ2-1, with 9 bases aligning to TRBD1. This CDR3 region has 15 residues. The germline gives CDR1 MNHEY, CDR2 SVGEGT. Unmatched junction bases numbered 8, after V lost 6 bases and J lost 5 bases. The CDR3 here is CASSRLGQGNNEQFF. For the CDR3, the DNA is TGTGCCAGCAGCCGACTGGGACAGGGAAACAATGAGCAGTTCTTC.

The chain carries TRBV28 and TRBJ2-1; maybe TRBD1 (6 bases). Germline V gene data show CDR1 as MDHEN and CDR2 as SYDVKM. The CDR3 sequence is 15 residues long. Between the trimmed V and J ends, which lost 6 bases and 3 bases, there was a span of 15 bases. The CDR3 nucleotides read TGTGCCAGCAGCCCCTGGGGACAAATCTACAATGAGCAGTTCTTC. Protein sequence: CASSPWGQIYNEQFF.

This clone was seen only once. This chain connects TRBV11-3 to TRBJ1-1; 8 bases line up with TRBD1. The germline V gene has CDR1 SGHNT and CDR2 YENEEA. This CDR3 region has 15 residues. V lost 5 bases, J lost 4 bases, and 9 bases stayed unmatched. The CDR3: CASSAFTGGGTEAFF. CDR3 bases: TGTGCCAGCAGCGCATTTACAGGGGGAGGCACTGAAGCTTTCTTT.

This clone turned up a few times. V gene TRBV6-4 combines with J gene TRBJ2-3, with 12 bases fitting TRBD2. Unmatched junction bases numbered 7, after V lost 3 bases and J lost 6 bases. In germline, CDR1 is MRHNA, CDR2 SNTAGT. This CDR3 comprises 16 residues. CDR3 sequence reads: CASSELAGGSGDTQYF. The CDR3 DNA is TGTGCCAGCAGTGAACTAGCGGGAGGATCCGGGGATACGCAGTATTTT.

V usage is TRBV7-3 and J usage is TRBJ2-5; tentatively, D is TRBD1 (6 bases). Germline-derived CDR1 and CDR2 are SGHTA and FQGTGA. The CDR3 runs 15 residues. V shed 1 base and J shed 4 bases, with 13 bases lying between them. Here the CDR3 DNA reads TGTGCCAGCAGCTTAAAAGGAACAGGGACAGAGACCCAGTACTTC. This gives the protein CASSLKGTGTETQYF.

The rearrangement uses TRBV10-3 and TRBJ1-2; 7 nucleotides match TRBD1. Germline V gene data show CDR1 as ENHRY and CDR2 as SYGVKD. The CDR3 runs to 15 residues. The trim removed 1 base at V and 3 bases at J, leaving 5 bases unmatched. The CDR3, as DNA: TGTGCCATCAGTGAGTGGCGACAGGGTGACTATGGCTACACCTTC. Protein sequence: CAISEWRQGDYGYTF.

The CDR3 protein is CASSATPTVPETQYF. The CDR3 DNA reads TGTGCCAGCAGCGCTACCCCGACAGTCCCAGAGACCCAGTACTTC. The chain combines TRBV9 with TRBJ2-5; tentative D call: TRBD1 (5 bases). CDR1 and CDR2 from the germline V gene are SGDLS and YYNGEE. V shed 3 bases and J shed 4 bases, with 16 bases lying between them. This CDR3 region has 15 residues. The variable domain in full, with the rest retrieved from reference TRBV9 and TRBJ2-5, is DSGVTQTPKHLITATGQRVTLRCSPRSGDLSVYWYQQSLDQGLQFLIQYYNGEERAKGNILERFSAQQFPDLHSELNLSSLELGDSALYFCASSATPTVPETQYFGPGTRLLVL.